This record looks at one T cell receptor beta chain sequence and its context. The length of the CDR3 is 15 residues. The germline V and J ends were trimmed by 6 bases and 5 bases, with 14 bases remaining between them. Germline V gives CDR1 SGHAT, CDR2 FQNNGV. This table comes from immunoSEQ multiplex PCR, and its TCRdb copy is limited to in-frame clones, with some not included. The sample has 90,000 to 110,000 clones; 65% to 90% are singletons. The data belong to a study of blood T cell repertoires in COVID-19. This chain links TRBV11-2 with TRBJ1-6, with D maybe TRBD1 (6 bases). The source is a man aged 50 to 59 with acute or convalescent COVID-19. Sequencing input: peripheral blood. The CDR3 bases are TGTGCCAGCAGGATTCTAAGGGGGAATAATTCACCCCTCCACTTT. Amino acids: CASRILRGNNSPLHF.